This passage covers 9 T cell receptor beta chains from one sample sequenced in a study of post-analysis software for immune sequencing data. Whole-study results and caveats: When patients were compared with controls, five TRBV segments were more frequent, TRBV5-6, TRBV5-1 and TRBV20-1 among them.

cDNA libraries of TCR beta carried unique molecular identifiers. TCRdb used MiXCR to reprocess the PCR reads, holding one entry per CDR3 protein. The sample carries approximately 730,000 distinct CDR3 sequences, 30% recorded once. Which antigens these TCRs recognize remains unknown. Material for sequencing was blood. These receptors originate from a girl between 10 and 17 years old with multiple sclerosis.

This clonotype was seen many times. CDR3 in DNA: TGTGCCAGCAGCTTGCTTCGGGATACGCAGTATTTT. Amino acids: CASSLLRDTQYF. The rearrangement links TRBV28 to TRBJ2-3; no clear D. This CDR3 comprises 12 residues. Germline V lookup: CDR1 MDHEN, CDR2 SYDVKM. V was trimmed by 6 bases and J by 6 bases, leaving 10 bases between them.

The genes are TRBV20-1 and TRBJ2-5; TRBD2 is a possible D gene (6 bases). The V end lost 5 bases, the J end lost 0 bases, and 13 bases lay between the germline ends. Germline CDR1 and CDR2: DFQATT and SNEGSKA (reference sequence). This CDR3 has 14 residues. In DNA, the CDR3 is TGCAGTGCTGCCCCCGGCGGGGACCAAGAGACCCAGTACTTC. It is translated as CSAAPGGDQETQYF.

This sequence joins TRBV14 and TRBJ1-2, with D maybe TRBD1 (6 bases). The V gene lost 1 base and the J gene lost 4 bases, with 13 bases spanning the gap. The germline gives CDR1 SGHDN, CDR2 FVKESK. This CDR3 has 15 amino acids. The chain's CDR3 is CASSQVGRGRYGYTF. In DNA, the CDR3 is TGTGCCAGCAGCCAAGTGGGCAGGGGACGCTATGGCTACACCTTC.

There are a few counts of this clonotype. CDR3 in amino acids: CASSYRTGKGTDTQYF. In DNA form, the CDR3 reads TGTGCCAGCAGTTATCGGACAGGGAAAGGCACAGATACGCAGTATTTT. The chain employs TRBV6-5 and TRBJ2-3; 8 bases are a match to TRBD1. V lost 3 bases and J lost 1; bases outside the gene matches: 6. Germline-derived CDR1 and CDR2 are MNHEY and SVGAGI. CDR3 size: 16 residues.

At least ten counts were recorded for this clonotype. The chain couples TRBV5-1 to TRBJ2-3; perhaps TRBD1 as D (5 bases). Trimming stripped 0 bases from V and 0 bases from J, with 8 bases between. CDR1 is SGHRS, CDR2 YFSETQ, per germline. The CDR3 has 15 residues. CDR3 residues: CASSLEGQSTDTQYF. For the CDR3, the DNA is TGCGCCAGCAGCTTGGAGGGGCAGAGCACAGATACGCAGTATTTT.

V gene TRBV5-6 combines with J gene TRBJ1-5; D may be TRBD1 (6 bases). Germline CDR1 is SGHDT and CDR2 is YYEEEE. V was cut by 0 bases and J by 5 bases, with 12 bases left in between. The CDR3 consists of 15 residues. DNA of the CDR3: TGTGCCAGCAGCTTGGGACAGGCGGGATATCAGCCCCAGCATTTT. This encodes CASSLGQAGYQPQHF. Combining the CDR3 with reference TRBV5-6 and TRBJ1-5 gives the whole variable domain DAGVTQSPTHLIKTRGQQVTLRCSPKSGHDTVSWYQQALGQGPQFIFQYYEEEERQRGNFPDRFSGHQFPNYSSELNVNALLLGDSALYLCASSLGQAGYQPQHFGDGTRLSIL.

Points on this clonotype: This could be a read error, since a much larger clone is one nucleotide away. This chain uses TRBV4-1 with TRBJ1-5; D remains ambiguous. Trimming cost V 6 bases and J 0 bases, with 12 bases left between them. The CDR3 has 15 amino acids. From germline, CDR1 is MGHRA and CDR2 YSYEKL. In nucleotides, the CDR3 is TGCGCCAGCAGTAGCAGAAGTTATAGCAATCAGCCCCAGCATTTT. This translates into CASSSRSYSNQPQHF.

The rearrangement links TRBV25-1 to TRBJ1-2, with 7 bases matching TRBD1. V shed 8 bases, J shed 3 bases, and the junction held 18 bases outside the gene matches. The CDR3 sequence is 17 residues long. Germline-derived CDR1 and CDR2 are MGHDK and SYGVNS. Here the CDR3 reads CASLGRRRGGLDYGYTF. The CDR3, as DNA: TGTGCCAGCCTGGGACGGCGCAGGGGGGGACTCGACTATGGCTACACCTTC.

CDR3 loop: CASSSSRPDTQYF. The CDR3 coding sequence is TGTGCCAGCAGCTCTAGCCGGCCAGATACGCAGTATTTT. The chain combines TRBV7-2 with TRBJ2-3; a weak D match, TRBD2 (5 bases). V lost 4 bases and J lost 4, with 9 bases in between. The CDR3 runs to 13 residues. Germline CDR1 reads SGHTA; CDR2 reads FQGNSA.